A single sample gave rise to the 25 T cell receptor beta chains below, sequenced in a study of T cells in Graves' hyperthyroidism and ophthalmopathy. TCR beta CDR3 region amplification was performed from RNA transcripts. The study used the HTBI primer set for a first-round RT-PCR of the TCR CDR3. TCRdb re-analysed the multiplex PCR reads in MiXCR, keeping a single row per CDR3 protein. The sample has a few hundred thousand distinct CDR3 sequences, 13% seen once. Sequences were obtained from blood. All receptors come from a woman under 30 with Graves' hyperthyroidism.

This clonotype has only a few counts. The V call is TRBV20-1, the J call TRBJ1-5, with 9 nucleotides matching TRBD1. In germline, CDR1 is DFQATT, CDR2 SNEGSKA (reference sequence). This CDR3 is 15 amino acids long. The ends lost 3 bases at V and 5 bases at J; junction bases unmatched: 8. CDR3 bases: TGCAGTGCTAGCGACGACAGGGGGTTCGATCAGCCCCAGCATTTT. Protein sequence: CSASDDRGFDQPQHF.

This clonotype was counted between two and nine times. This chain links TRBV9 with TRBJ2-2; 10 nucleotides match TRBD2. The CDR3 sequence is 17 residues long. The trim removed 0 bases at V and 6 bases at J, leaving 8 bases unmatched. Germline V gene lookup returns CDR1 SGDLS and CDR2 YYNGEE. The CDR3 bases are TGTGCCAGCAGCGTAGGAAGCGGGGGGGCCGTTCCCGGGGAGCTGTTTTTT. It translates to CASSVGSGGAVPGELFF. Full variable domain (rest looked up from reference TRBV9 and TRBJ2-2): DSGVTQTPKHLITATGQRVTLRCSPRSGDLSVYWYQQSLDQGLQFLIQYYNGEERAKGNILERFSAQQFPDLHSELNLSSLELGDSALYFCASSVGSGGAVPGELFFGEGSRLTVL.

Points on this clonotype: Sequence at one end of the junction differs from germline and may be a read error. The chain joins TRBV10-3 to TRBJ1-1; a weak D match, TRBD1 (5 bases). The CDR3 covers 15 residues. The V gene's germline CDR1 is ENHRY and CDR2 SYGVKD. CDR3 amino acids: CAISESGFPGTPALF. DNA of the CDR3: TGTGCCATCAGTGAGTCAGGCTTTCCCGGGACCCCAGCTCTCTTT.

Worth noting for this clonotype: This could be a read error, since a much larger clone is one nucleotide away. This chain links TRBV6-2 or TRBV6-3 with TRBJ2-1; possibly TRBD2 for D (6 bases). This CDR3 spans 13 amino acids. Germline CDR1 and CDR2: MNHEY and SVGEGT. This CDR3 reads CTSSRGMGNEQFF. As DNA, the CDR3 is TGTACCAGCAGCCGCGGGATGGGTAATGAGCAGTTCTTC.

This clonotype was counted between two and nine times. The genes are TRBV6-6 and TRBJ2-6; D uncertain. Germline CDR1 reads MNHNY; CDR2 reads SVGAGI (reference sequence). V was clipped by 2 bases and J by 0 bases, with 8 bases between them. This CDR3 has 16 amino acids. The CDR3 DNA reads TGTGCCAGCAGTTACGTGGGTTTCTCTGGGGCCAACGTCCTGACTTTC. This gives the protein CASSYVGFSGANVLTF.

Written as DNA, the CDR3 is TGCGCCAGCAGCCCCGGACAGGGAGGTACCGGAAACACCATATATTTT. It encodes CASSPGQGGTGNTIYF. The chain uses TRBV5-1 and TRBJ1-3; 8 nucleotides line up with TRBD1. V gave up 4 bases and J gave up 4 bases; unmatched junction bases: 10. Per the germline V gene, CDR1 is SGHRS and CDR2 is YFSETQ. This CDR3 is built from 16 residues.

The sample holds many counts of this clonotype. The chain has TRBV28 and TRBJ1-1; perhaps TRBD1 as D (5 bases). CDR3 size: 15 residues. Germline CDR1 is MDHEN and CDR2 is SYDVKM. V was cut by 1 base and J by 11 bases, with 20 bases left in between. The CDR3 DNA is TGTGCCAGCAGTTTATCCGGGGACGTCTTGCTCCGGGCTTTCTTT. This gives the protein CASSLSGDVLLRAFF.

This clonotype was seen many times. The V gene is TRBV20-1, the J gene TRBJ1-1; D is undetermined. This CDR3 contains 15 residues. The germline CDR1 and CDR2 sequences are DFQATT and SNEGSKA (reference sequence). With 2 bases removed from V and 6 bases from J, the gap between germline ends came to 19 bases. The CDR3 DNA reads TGCAGTGCTAGAAGTTTAGGTGGGATAGGCGCTGAAGCTTTCTTT. Protein sequence: CSARSLGGIGAEAFF.

This clonotype was found many times. V usage is TRBV20-1 and J usage is TRBJ2-3, with D perhaps assigned TRBD1 or TRBD2 (6 bases each). CDR3 length: 15 residues. Germline assignment: CDR1 DFQATT and CDR2 SNEGSKA (reference sequence). Trimming left V 0 bases short and J 0 bases short, with 10 bases between. CDR3 amino acids: CSARDWGASTDTQYF. In nucleotides, the CDR3 is TGCAGTGCTAGAGATTGGGGGGCTAGCACAGATACGCAGTATTTT.

The sample holds many counts of this clonotype. This chain links TRBV10-3 with TRBJ2-5; TRBD1 agrees at 7 bases. Germline CDR1 is ENHRY and CDR2 is SYGVKD. The CDR3 sequence is 13 residues long. Trimming at V came to 10 bases and at J to 3 bases, leaving 8 bases not matched to a gene. Here the CDR3 reads CATGQIVKETQYF. CDR3 coding DNA: TGTGCCACGGGACAGATCGTAAAAGAGACCCAGTACTTC.

This clonotype has a count of ten or more. The V call is TRBV5-1, the J call TRBJ2-7, with 10 bases fitting TRBD2. Germline V gene lookup returns CDR1 SGHRS and CDR2 YFSETQ. The CDR3 has 17 amino acids. V gave up 2 bases and J gave up 5 bases; unmatched junction bases: 13. The CDR3 nucleotides read TGCGCCAGCAGCTTTCTCGGAGCGGGAGGGCCGGGCCACGAGCAGTACTTC. This sequence encodes CASSFLGAGGPGHEQYF.

This clonotype has at least ten counts. The chain is built from TRBV2 and TRBJ2-7; D possibly uses TRBD1 or TRBD2 (5 bases each). CDR1 and CDR2 (germline): SNHLY, FYNNEI. The CDR3 has 13 residues. The germline V and J ends were trimmed by 6 bases and 4 bases, with 13 bases remaining between them. The CDR3 spells CASSGAVEYEQYF. CDR3 sequence (DNA): TGTGCCAGCAGCGGGGCGGTTGAGTACGAGCAGTACTTC.

This clonotype has ten or more counts. The V and J genes are TRBV28 and TRBJ1-1; 7 nucleotides align to TRBD1. The ends lost 6 bases at V and 1 base at J; junction bases unmatched: 5. Germline loops: CDR1 MDHEN, CDR2 SYDVKM. The CDR3 consists of 14 residues. CDR3 nucleotide sequence: TGTGCCAGCAGACCGGGACAGAGGAACACTGAAGCTTTCTTT. Its translation is CASRPGQRNTEAFF.

This clonotype was observed at least ten times. This rearrangement joins TRBV12-5 to TRBJ2-2; no firm D call. The CDR3 runs to 12 residues. Germline V gene sequence: CDR1 LGHNT, CDR2 FRNRAP. Trimming left V 2 bases short and J 8 bases short, with 6 bases between. CDR3 sequence: CASGLSVGELFF. CDR3 in DNA: TGTGCTAGTGGTTTGTCGGTGGGGGAGCTGTTTTTT.

This clonotype was observed a handful of times. The gene calls are TRBV3-1 and TRBJ2-6; weak D call: TRBD1 (5 bases). Trimming removed 7 bases at V and 0 bases at J, with 13 bases between. The CDR3 is 16 amino acids. Germline CDR1 is LGHDT and CDR2 is YNNKEL (reference sequence). As DNA, the CDR3 is TGTGCCAGCACTAGGGTTAGGGGCTCTGGGGCCAACGTCCTGACTTTC. This sequence encodes CASTRVRGSGANVLTF.

A remark on this clonotype: The junction departs from germline at one end; a sequencing error may be responsible. This rearrangement joins TRBV19 to TRBJ2-1, with D perhaps assigned TRBD1 or TRBD2 (6 bases each). Per the germline V gene, CDR1 is LNHDA and CDR2 is SQIVND (reference sequence). This CDR3 is built from 13 residues. CDR3 residues: CASNIGGSGEQFF. CDR3 DNA: TGTGCCAGTAATATAGGGGGGTCGGGTGAGCAGTTCTTC.

This clonotype was observed many times. This chain uses TRBV12-3 or TRBV12-4 with TRBJ1-1, with 7 bases aligning to TRBD1. Losses at the gene ends were 6 bases for V and 4 bases for J; bases not matched to a gene: 5. The CDR3 covers 13 residues. The CDR3 here is CASRPTGFTEAFF. In DNA form, the CDR3 reads TGTGCCAGCAGACCGACAGGGTTCACTGAAGCTTTCTTT.

The genes are TRBV4-3 and TRBJ2-1; D is perhaps TRBD2 (5 bases). CDR3 length: 18 residues. The germline CDR1 and CDR2 sequences are LGHNA and YSLEER. The V end was cut by 4 bases, the J end by 3 bases, with 22 bases between. This CDR3 reads CASSPNSLTQRIYNEQFF. CDR3 nucleotides: TGCGCCAGCAGCCCCAACTCTCTAACCCAGCGGATCTACAATGAGCAGTTCTTC.

This clonotype was seen a few times. This sequence joins TRBV19 and TRBJ2-7, with a tentative D call TRBD1 (5 bases). Germline V gene lookup returns CDR1 LNHDA and CDR2 SQIVND (reference sequence). The CDR3 consists of 13 residues. V lost 6 bases to trimming and J lost 7 bases, with 16 bases between them. CDR3 region: CASSRDSLREQYF. The CDR3 DNA is TGTGCCAGTAGCAGGGATTCCCTGAGAGAGCAGTACTTC.

This clonotype was counted at least ten times. The chain uses TRBV7-2 and TRBJ2-3; the match to TRBD2 covers 11 bases. The CDR3 is 18 amino acids. J lost 1 base, V lost 4 bases, and 10 bases had no gene match. Germline-derived CDR1 and CDR2 are SGHTA and FQGNSA. The CDR3 nucleotides are TGTGCCAGCAGCTCCGTAGCGGGGGGGCCGCTCGGCACAGATACGCAGTATTTT. This codes for CASSSVAGGPLGTDTQYF.

This clonotype was counted ten times or more. J is TRBJ2-3 and V is TRBV7-2; D may be TRBD1 (8 bases). Per germline, CDR1 SGHTA and CDR2 FQGNSA. This CDR3 comprises 15 residues. V lost 6 bases and J 8 bases, leaving 21 bases between the germline ends. Here the CDR3 DNA reads TGTGCCAGCAGTTGGGGGGGACAGGCATCGGGTACGCAGTATTTT. The encoded protein is CASSWGGQASGTQYF. Drawing the rest from reference TRBV7-2 and TRBJ2-3, the complete variable domain is GAGVSQSPSNKVTEKGKDVELRCDPISGHTALYWYRQSLGQGLEFLIYFQGNSAPDKSGLPSDRFSAERTGGSVSTLTIQRTQQEDSAVYLCASSWGGQASGTQYFGPGTRLTVL.

As for this clonotype: This may come from a read error, since a much larger clone is one base off. This chain joins TRBV7-9 and TRBJ1-1; possibly TRBD1 for D (6 bases). CDR3 length: 16 amino acids. V shed 6 bases and J shed 3 bases, with 20 bases lying between them. Germline V gene sequence: CDR1 SEHNR, CDR2 FQNEAQ (reference sequence). The CDR3 coding sequence is TGTGCCAGCAGGTACCCGGACGGGGGGCGCGACACTGAAGCTTTCTTT. It codes for CASRYPDGGRDTEAFF.

This clonotype was seen repeatedly, ten times or more. J is TRBJ2-1 and V is TRBV2, with TRBD2 identical over 8 bases. V lost 4 bases and J lost 8; bases outside the gene matches: 10. Germline V gene lookup returns CDR1 SNHLY and CDR2 FYNNEI. This CDR3 comprises 15 residues. The CDR3 sequence: CASSGTSGRVDEQFF. CDR3 bases: TGTGCCAGCAGTGGTACTAGCGGCCGGGTCGATGAGCAGTTCTTC.

This clonotype turned up a few times. The DNA of the CDR3 is TGTGCCAGCAGCAACCTGGGCTGGGGCGAGGTTGGAAACACCATATATTTT. This encodes CASSNLGWGEVGNTIYF. J is TRBJ1-3 and V is TRBV3-1, with TRBD1 as a possible D gene (5 bases). The CDR3 spans 17 residues. Germline CDR1 and CDR2: LGHDT and YNNKEL (reference sequence). V was shortened by 5 bases and J by 3 bases, with 20 bases between the two germline ends.

The J gene is TRBJ2-7, the V gene TRBV6-4; 15 bases are shared with TRBD2. The CDR3 is 16 residues long. Germline CDR1 reads MRHNA; CDR2 reads SNTAGT. V gave up 6 bases and J gave up 2 bases; unmatched junction bases: 5. The CDR3 nucleotides read TGTGCCAGCAGGGGGACTAGCGGGAGGCCCACCTACGAGCAGTACTTC. Its protein product is CASRGTSGRPTYEQYF.